Listed here are 18 T cell receptor beta chains from one sample, sequenced in a study of cytomegalovirus exposure and HLA in healthy donors. Primers included in the PCR were 60 Vbeta and 13 Jbeta primers. Assay: immunoSEQ multiplex PCR; the TCRdb copy retains only in-frame clones and omits some. The sample consists of about 190,000 clones, 84% of them appearing once. Sequencing input: PBMCs. All receptors derive from a boy aged 5-17 years in good health and CMV-seronegative.

This clone has more than one count but fewer than ten. The chain joins TRBV6-1 to TRBJ1-1, with D perhaps TRBD1 (6 bases). The germline CDR1 and CDR2 sequences are MNHNS and SASEGT. The CDR3 length is 15 residues. Trimming stripped 5 bases from V and 7 bases from J, with 20 bases between. CDR3 region: CASSPGGGGGNEAFF. The CDR3 nucleotides read TGTGCCAGCAGTCCGGGTGGAGGGGGAGGGAATGAAGCTTTCTTT.

The count of this clone is one. The chain links TRBV14 to TRBJ2-7; D might be TRBD1 (6 bases). Germline CDR1 SGHDN, CDR2 FVKESK. The CDR3 consists of 13 residues. V shed 1 base and J shed 6 bases, with 10 bases lying between them. The CDR3 loop is CASSQVPGAEQYF. CDR3 bases: TGTGCCAGCAGCCAAGTTCCAGGGGCCGAGCAGTACTTC.

The gene calls are TRBV27 and TRBJ2-2; 9 positions agree with TRBD2. V trimming: 6 bases; J trimming: 7 bases; junction bases outside the gene matches: 12. Germline V CDR1 and CDR2: MNHEY, SMNVEV (reference sequence). This CDR3 region has 16 residues. The CDR3 DNA sequence: TGTGCCAGCAGCCCTGGGAGCGGGAGGCCAGGCGGGGAGCTGTTTTTT. It codes for CASSPGSGRPGGELFF.

The chain employs TRBV5-4 and TRBJ1-4; a possible D gene is TRBD1 (5 bases). CDR1 and CDR2 from the germline V gene are SGHNT and YYREEE (reference sequence). CDR3 size: 16 residues. V was shortened by 4 bases and J by 5 bases, with 18 bases between the two germline ends. Here the CDR3 DNA reads TGTGCCAGCAGCCCAAAGCCCGGGGGGTCGAATGAAAAACTGTTTTTT. Amino acid sequence: CASSPKPGGSNEKLFF.

In DNA, the CDR3 is TGTGCCAGCAGCCAAGATGTCAGTCCTAACACTGAAGCTTTCTTT. It is translated as CASSQDVSPNTEAFF. V is TRBV14 and J is TRBJ1-1, with D unclear. Trimming shortened V by 0 bases and J by 2 bases, and 10 bases separated the two germline ends. Germline CDR1 is SGHDN and CDR2 is FVKESK. The CDR3 spans 15 residues. The complete variable domain, with remaining parts taken from reference TRBV14 and TRBJ1-1, reads EAGVTQFPSHSVIEKGQTVTLRCDPISGHDNLYWYRRVMGKEIKFLLHFVKESKQDESGMPNNRFLAERTGGTYSTLKVQPAELEDSGVYFCASSQDVSPNTEAFFGQGTRLTVV.

The chain carries TRBV7-6 and TRBJ2-1; TRBD2 matches at 15 bases. Germline V gene lookup returns CDR1 SGHVS and CDR2 FNYEAQ. The CDR3 is made up of 15 amino acids. V shed 5 bases and J 7 bases; nucleotides not matched to a gene: 3. CDR3 amino acids: CASSPGLAGGNEQFF. The CDR3 DNA is TGTGCCAGCAGCCCCGGACTAGCGGGAGGGAATGAGCAGTTCTTC. Using reference TRBV7-6 and TRBJ2-1 for the parts outside the CDR3, the full variable domain is GAGVSQSPRYKVTKRGQDVALRCDPISGHVSLYWYRQALGQGPEFLTYFNYEAQQDKSGLPNDRFSAERPEGSISTLTIQRTEQRDSAMYRCASSPGLAGGNEQFFGPGTRLTVL.

V and J are TRBV10-3 and TRBJ1-1; D remains unclear. This CDR3 is 13 amino acids long. V lost 6 bases and J 3 bases, leaving 11 bases between the germline ends. The germline CDR1 and CDR2 sequences are ENHRY and SYGVKD. Here the CDR3 DNA reads TGTGCCATCAGACAGAGGGAGGACACTGAAGCTTTCTTT. It specifies CAIRQREDTEAFF.

The chain carries TRBV7-8 and TRBJ2-1; tentatively, D is TRBD1 (5 bases). Germline CDR1 and CDR2: SGHVS and FQNEAQ. The V and J ends lost 1 base and 0 bases respectively, with 10 bases between them. This CDR3 region has 16 residues. The CDR3 nucleotides are TGTGCCAGCAGCTTAGGGACACTAAGCTCCTACAATGAGCAGTTCTTC. This translates into CASSLGTLSSYNEQFF.

V gene TRBV29-1 combines with J gene TRBJ1-2; no definite D call. There are 13 residues in the CDR3. The germline gives CDR1 SQVTM, CDR2 ANQGSEA. The germline V and J ends were trimmed by 7 bases and 4 bases, with 16 bases remaining between them. This CDR3 reads CSATRAELYGYTF. The CDR3 nucleotides read TGCAGCGCAACTAGGGCAGAGCTCTATGGCTACACCTTC.

The genes are TRBV6-5 and TRBJ2-7; TRBD2 agrees at 7 bases. Trimming cost V 0 bases and J 2 bases; bases outside gene matches: 7. The CDR3 is made up of 16 amino acids. CDR1 MNHEY and CDR2 SVGAGI come from the germline V gene. This chain's CDR3 is CASSYSLAGATYEQYF. Written as DNA, the CDR3 is TGTGCCAGCAGTTACTCCTTAGCGGGCGCTACCTACGAGCAGTACTTC.

The V call is TRBV29-1, the J call TRBJ2-1; 7 nucleotides agree with TRBD1. The trim removed 6 bases at V and 0 bases at J, leaving 8 bases unmatched. From germline, CDR1 is SQVTM and CDR2 ANQGSEA. The CDR3 totals 15 residues. The CDR3 nucleotides read TGCAGCGTCGAACAGGGGCCAAGCTCCTACAATGAGCAGTTCTTC. Amino acid sequence: CSVEQGPSSYNEQFF.

The chain couples TRBV6-1 to TRBJ2-1, with D perhaps TRBD1 (5 bases). The V gene's germline CDR1 is MNHNS and CDR2 SASEGT. The CDR3 is made up of 15 amino acids. The V end lost 0 bases, the J end lost 4 bases, and 10 bases lay between the germline ends. The CDR3 DNA reads TGTGCCAGCAGTGAAGCTCGGACATCGTACAATGAGCAGTTCTTC. It codes for CASSEARTSYNEQFF.

This clone appeared a single time. V and J are TRBV15 and TRBJ1-4; 7 nucleotides align to TRBD1. V shed 1 base, J shed 3 bases, and the junction held 2 bases outside the gene matches. This CDR3 region has 15 residues. Germline CDR1 LNHNV, CDR2 YYDKDF (reference sequence). This CDR3 is CATSRAGTANEKLFF. CDR3 DNA sequence: TGTGCCACCAGCAGAGCCGGGACAGCTAATGAAAAACTGTTTTTT.

The chain uses TRBV27 and TRBJ2-3; possible D gene TRBD2, 5 bases. V lost 2 bases to trimming and J lost 2 bases, with 8 bases between them. The germline V gene has CDR1 MNHEY and CDR2 SMNVEV (reference sequence). This CDR3 has 14 amino acids. The CDR3 region is CASSLQRYTDTQYF. The CDR3 DNA reads TGTGCCAGCAGTTTACAGCGGTACACAGATACGCAGTATTTT.

About this clone itself: Sequence at one end of the junction differs from germline and may be a read error. This chain connects TRBV7-9 to TRBJ2-7, with 9 bases matching TRBD2. In germline, CDR1 is SEHNR, CDR2 FQNEAQ (reference sequence). This CDR3 has 16 residues. CDR3 protein: CSSSLGGGRATHEQYF. CDR3 sequence (DNA): TGTTCCAGCAGCTTAGGAGGCGGGAGGGCCACCCACGAGCAGTACTTC.

The J gene is TRBJ1-5, the V gene TRBV27; D remains unclear. The V end lost 8 bases, the J end lost 5 bases, and 16 bases lay between the germline ends. The CDR3 is made up of 14 amino acids. CDR1 and CDR2 from the germline V gene are MNHEY and SMNVEV (reference sequence). The CDR3 nucleotides read TGTGCCAGCGGGGAGAGTCGCGGATATCAGCCCCAGCATTTT. Protein sequence: CASGESRGYQPQHF.

The genes are TRBV27 and TRBJ1-4, with D possibly matching TRBD1 (5 bases). There are 12 residues in the CDR3. Trimming took off 8 bases at V and 6 bases at J, with 10 bases between the two ends. Germline V gene data show CDR1 as MNHEY and CDR2 as SMNVEV (reference sequence). CDR3 DNA: TGTGCCAGCCGGGGGATATATGAAAAACTGTTTTTT. The encoded protein is CASRGIYEKLFF.

This rearrangement joins TRBV7-3 to TRBJ2-5, with 7 nucleotides matching TRBD2. Germline assignment: CDR1 SGHTA and CDR2 FQGTGA. Trimming removed 5 bases from V and 7 bases from J; junction bases left unmatched: 4. The CDR3 length is 12 residues. CDR3 DNA sequence: TGTGCCAGCAGCGAAACGGGGGGGACCCAGTACTTC. As protein: CASSETGGTQYF.